Here is one T cell receptor (beta chain) with its context. Antigen: not known. Germline V lookup: CDR1 LGHNA, CDR2 YSLEER. V was shortened by 0 bases and J by 0 bases, with 4 bases between the two germline ends. The CDR3 runs to 14 residues. This sample is part of a study of long-term antiretroviral therapy in people with HIV. The study's findings and limits: Patients on ART gained diversity, which nonetheless stayed below transplant donor controls. In the period from about 2004 to 2017, blood was collected, possibly under older ART regimens.

Samples held about 0.95-10 million cryopreserved PBMC, and DNA extraction followed. At survey level, the immunoSEQ assay was run in its v3.0 version. Per-sample targets for sequencing were roughly 35,000-55,000 T-cell genomes. Sequenced by immunoSEQ multiplex PCR; TCRdb stores in-frame clones only, minus some. The sample contains about 37,000 clones, roughly four fifths of which appear only once. The input for sequencing was unsorted PBMCs, taken 1 year after starting antiretroviral therapy. The chain joins TRBV4-3 to TRBJ2-3; unclear D gene. This sequence originates from a man between 18 and 35 years old with HIV. The CDR3 sequence: CASSQDPSTDTQYF. The CDR3 coding sequence is TGCGCCAGCAGCCAAGATCCTAGCACAGATACGCAGTATTTT.